Presented here are 20 T cell receptor beta chains from one specimen sequenced in a study of T-cell reconstitution after alpha-beta-depleted transplantation in children (dated by TCRdb to 2016 to 2018). Libraries were made using PCR. TCRdb records Illumina HiSeq 2500 as the sequencer. Molecular barcoding was employed in the preparation of TCR libraries, with unique molecular identifiers being used to normalize TCRbeta repertoire quantification. Using fastp at Q25 and MiXCR, TCRdb reprocessed the public reads and kept productive beta chains. For every CDR3 protein sequence, its rows merge into one entry that carries the most common genes and DNA. In all, the sample holds 60,000 to 70,000 distinct CDR3 sequences, and 4.9% of those were seen once. Of the sample, approximately 19% is held by the ten largest clones. Reading the label with the study, this specimen's treatment or condition is: allogeneic hematopoietic cell transplantation with graft depleted of TCRalphabeta T cells and CD19 B cells.

The material sequenced was PBMCs, mostly from graft donor cells, taken 180 days after TCRalphabeta/CD19-depleted stem cell transplant. These receptor sequences come from a boy less than two years old who had a stem cell transplant for acute myeloid leukemia, so the T cells may come from the graft donor.

This clonotype was detected many times. The rearrangement joins TRBV5-1 to TRBJ2-2, with D unresolved. Trimming removed 2 bases at V and 5 bases at J, with 10 bases between. The CDR3 runs 14 residues. CDR1 SGHRS and CDR2 YFSETQ come from the germline V gene. The CDR3 is CASSFSPPTGELFF. As DNA, the CDR3 is TGCGCCAGCAGCTTTTCCCCTCCGACCGGGGAGCTGTTTTTT.

This clonotype was picked up many times. The chain has TRBV10-3 and TRBJ1-2; 7 bases line up with TRBD1. The CDR3 is made up of 14 amino acids. V shed 3 bases and J 5 bases; nucleotides not matched to a gene: 6. CDR1 and CDR2 (germline): ENHRY, SYGVKD. CDR3: CAISETGTAYGYTF. The CDR3 DNA sequence: TGTGCCATCAGTGAAACCGGGACAGCTTATGGCTACACCTTC.

This clonotype occurred many times. V and J are TRBV7-6 and TRBJ2-2; tentatively, D is TRBD1 or TRBD2 (5 bases each). This CDR3 is built from 16 residues. Germline CDR1 reads SGHVS; CDR2 reads FNYEAQ. The V and J ends lost 5 bases and 6 bases respectively, with 19 bases between them. The DNA for the CDR3 is TGTGCCAGCAGCCAAGATACTAGATTCAGGGCCGGGGAGCTGTTTTTT. As protein: CASSQDTRFRAGELFF. Looking up the rest from reference TRBV7-6 and TRBJ2-2 gives the full variable domain: GAGVSQSPRYKVTKRGQDVALRCDPISGHVSLYWYRQALGQGPEFLTYFNYEAQQDKSGLPNDRFSAERPEGSISTLTIQRTEQRDSAMYRCASSQDTRFRAGELFFGEGSRLTVL.

The table lists this clonotype with many counts. V and J are TRBV24-1 and TRBJ2-5; D uncertain. The V end lost 5 bases, the J end lost 5 bases, and 11 bases lay between the germline ends. The germline gives CDR1 KGHDR, CDR2 SFDVKD. The CDR3 is made up of 13 amino acids. CDR3 in amino acids: CATSVQSSETQYF. The CDR3 bases are TGTGCCACCAGTGTCCAAAGTAGCGAGACCCAGTACTTC.

Many counts were recorded for this clonotype. This chain links TRBV10-3 with TRBJ1-1, with 8 bases lining up with TRBD1. This CDR3 has 16 residues. Germline CDR1 is ENHRY and CDR2 is SYGVKD. After removal of 2 bases from V and 1 base from J, the junction contained 6 bases not matched to a gene. The CDR3 DNA follows: TGTGCCATCAGTGAGCGATTCGGACAGGGGAACACTGAAGCTTTCTTT. Translating it yields CAISERFGQGNTEAFF.

This clonotype has ten or more counts. The V call is TRBV7-2, the J call TRBJ2-4; possibly TRBD2 for D (5 bases). The V and J ends lost 5 bases and 6 bases respectively, with 11 bases between them. The CDR3 spans 13 residues. Germline V gene sequence: CDR1 SGHTA, CDR2 FQGNSA. The CDR3 reads CASSPSPTNIQYF. Written as DNA, the CDR3 is TGTGCCAGCAGCCCTAGCCCTACAAACATTCAGTACTTC.

This clonotype was picked up many times. The chain employs TRBV20-1 and TRBJ1-2; D gene uncertain. V lost 7 bases and J 8 bases, leaving 26 bases between the germline ends. CDR1 is DFQATT, CDR2 SNEGSKA, per germline (reference sequence). CDR3 length: 15 amino acids. The CDR3 reads CSVDSTVTPIVGYTF. The CDR3 DNA is TGCAGTGTTGATTCCACCGTCACTCCTATCGTCGGCTACACCTTC.

In its sample, this clonotype was seen many times. This chain links TRBV7-2 with TRBJ1-2; the match to TRBD1 covers 7 bases. CDR1 SGHTA and CDR2 FQGNSA come from the germline V gene. This CDR3 spans 15 amino acids. J was trimmed by 3 bases and V by 2 bases; bases with no gene match: 6. This chain's CDR3 is CASSLRTGSHYGYTF. The DNA of the CDR3 is TGTGCCAGCAGCTTACGGACAGGATCCCACTATGGCTACACCTTC.

There are many counts of this clonotype. The rearrangement joins TRBV3-1 to TRBJ1-6; possible D gene TRBD1, 5 bases. This CDR3 contains 13 residues. The germline gives CDR1 LGHDT, CDR2 YNNKEL (reference sequence). Trimming removed 2 bases at V and 10 bases at J, with 9 bases between. The CDR3 nucleotides are TGTGCCAGCAGCCAACAGGGAGGATCACCCCTCCACTTT. It translates to CASSQQGGSPLHF.

This clonotype came up many times. The rearrangement uses TRBV5-5 and TRBJ2-3; D might be TRBD2 (6 bases). Per the germline V gene, CDR1 is SGHKS and CDR2 is YYEKEE (reference sequence). V was shortened by 2 bases and J by 4 bases, with 14 bases between the two germline ends. There are 15 residues in the CDR3. The CDR3 loop is CASSFGTWGADTQYF. The CDR3 DNA reads TGTGCCAGCAGCTTTGGGACTTGGGGGGCAGATACGCAGTATTTT.

This clonotype was picked up many times. The chain combines TRBV7-9 with TRBJ1-6; 7 bases agree with TRBD1. CDR1 and CDR2 from the germline V gene are SEHNR and FQNEAQ (reference sequence). This CDR3 is 14 amino acids long. J lost 5 bases, V lost 5 bases, and 3 bases had no gene match. The CDR3 spells CASSAGQNNSPLHF. DNA of the CDR3: TGTGCCAGCAGCGCGGGACAGAATAATTCACCCCTCCACTTT.

This clonotype was seen repeatedly, ten times or more. The chain links TRBV10-3 to TRBJ1-5; TRBD1 aligns across 7 bases. The CDR3 spans 16 residues. Germline lookup yields CDR1 ENHRY and CDR2 SYGVKD. V was clipped by 2 bases and J by 0 bases; unmatched bases: 4. The CDR3 nucleotides are TGTGCCATCAGTGAGAGGCAGGGGGATAGCAATCAGCCCCAGCATTTT. Residues: CAISERQGDSNQPQHF.

Many counts were recorded for this clonotype. V gene TRBV10-3 combines with J gene TRBJ1-6; TRBD1 agrees at 8 bases. The CDR3 covers 15 residues. The germline CDR1 and CDR2 sequences are ENHRY and SYGVKD. J gave up 6 bases and V 6 bases, and 7 bases lay outside the gene matches. The DNA for the CDR3 is TGTGCCATCAGAAGCCAGGGGGCGCGTAATTCACCCCTCCACTTT. This encodes CAIRSQGARNSPLHF.

CDR3 sequence: CASNWGKNIQYF. Here the CDR3 DNA reads TGTGCCAGCAATTGGGGAAAAAACATTCAGTACTTC. This chain joins TRBV2 and TRBJ2-4, with D hard to call. This CDR3 has 12 residues. The germline V gene has CDR1 SNHLY and CDR2 FYNNEI. Trimming pared 7 bases from V and 4 bases from J, leaving 8 bases between.

In this sample, this clonotype turned up many times. The rearrangement uses TRBV5-6 and TRBJ2-5; 9 bases match TRBD2. From germline, CDR1 is SGHDT and CDR2 YYEEEE. The CDR3 length is 13 residues. V was clipped by 2 bases and J by 4 bases; unmatched bases: 0. The CDR3 reads CASSFSGGETQYF. The CDR3, as DNA: TGTGCCAGCAGCTTTAGCGGGGGAGAGACCCAGTACTTC.

The DNA for the CDR3 is TGTGCCAGCAGCCAATGGGGATGGGATGAAAAACTGTTTTTT. This gives the protein CASSQWGWDEKLFF. The chain recombines TRBV2 with TRBJ1-4; D remains unclear. Germline V CDR1 and CDR2: SNHLY, FYNNEI. CDR3 length: 14 residues. Trimming removed 6 bases at V and 6 bases at J, with 14 bases between.

This clonotype was observed at least ten times. The CDR3 nucleotides read TGCGCCAGCAGCCCTGCAGCCGGGATGAACACTGAAGCTTTCTTT. As protein: CASSPAAGMNTEAFF. The chain is built from TRBV5-1 and TRBJ1-1; D is unclear. The CDR3 has 15 amino acids. Trimming pared 4 bases from V and 0 bases from J, leaving 13 bases between. Looked up from germline, CDR1 is SGHRS and CDR2 is YFSETQ.

In this sample, this clonotype turned up many times. The rearrangement joins TRBV27 to TRBJ2-7; 8 nucleotides agree with TRBD1. Per germline, CDR1 MNHEY and CDR2 SMNVEV (reference sequence). This CDR3 has 14 amino acids. V was clipped by 0 bases and J by 2 bases; unmatched bases: 0. The chain's CDR3 is CASSLSRGPYEQYF. The CDR3 coding sequence is TGTGCCAGCAGTTTATCCAGGGGGCCCTACGAGCAGTACTTC.

This clonotype came up many times. The V and J genes are TRBV18 and TRBJ2-3; D might be TRBD2 (5 bases). Trimming stripped 6 bases from V and 6 bases from J, with 10 bases between. The CDR3 has 12 residues. The germline CDR1 and CDR2 sequences are KGHSH and LQKENI. CDR3 protein: CASSGEWDTQYF. The CDR3 coding sequence is TGTGCCAGCTCCGGGGAGTGGGATACGCAGTATTTT.

This clonotype was found many times. The chain carries TRBV5-1 and TRBJ2-5; D is perhaps TRBD1 (6 bases). The CDR3 is 13 residues long. CDR1 SGHRS and CDR2 YFSETQ come from the germline V gene. Trimming took 8 bases from V and 3 from J, leaving 14 bases between them. CDR3 loop: CARHRDTEETQYF. The CDR3 DNA sequence: TGCGCCAGACACCGGGACACCGAAGAGACCCAGTACTTC. Combining the CDR3 with reference TRBV5-1 and TRBJ2-5 gives the whole variable domain KAGVTQTPRYLIKTRGQQVTLSCSPISGHRSVSWYQQTPGQGLQFLFEYFSETQRNKGNFPGRFSGRQFSNSRSEMNVSTLELGDSALYLCARHRDTEETQYFGPGTRLLVL.